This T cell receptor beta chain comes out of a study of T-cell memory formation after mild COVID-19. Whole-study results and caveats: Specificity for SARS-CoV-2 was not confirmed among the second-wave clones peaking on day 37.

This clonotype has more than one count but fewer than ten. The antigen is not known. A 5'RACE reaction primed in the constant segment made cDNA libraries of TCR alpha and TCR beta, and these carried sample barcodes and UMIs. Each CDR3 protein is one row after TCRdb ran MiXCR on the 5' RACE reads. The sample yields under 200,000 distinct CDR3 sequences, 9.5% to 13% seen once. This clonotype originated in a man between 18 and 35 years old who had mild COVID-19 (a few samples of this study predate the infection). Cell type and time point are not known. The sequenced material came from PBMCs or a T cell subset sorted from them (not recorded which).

The CDR3, as DNA: TGTGCCAGCAGCGCAGAATCTGGCTACACCTTC. This translates into CASSAESGYTF. V usage is TRBV7-2 and J usage is TRBJ1-2; D gene unclear. There are 11 residues in the CDR3. Germline V gene data show CDR1 as SGHTA and CDR2 as FQGNSA. V lost 5 bases, J lost 7 bases, and 8 bases lay in between.